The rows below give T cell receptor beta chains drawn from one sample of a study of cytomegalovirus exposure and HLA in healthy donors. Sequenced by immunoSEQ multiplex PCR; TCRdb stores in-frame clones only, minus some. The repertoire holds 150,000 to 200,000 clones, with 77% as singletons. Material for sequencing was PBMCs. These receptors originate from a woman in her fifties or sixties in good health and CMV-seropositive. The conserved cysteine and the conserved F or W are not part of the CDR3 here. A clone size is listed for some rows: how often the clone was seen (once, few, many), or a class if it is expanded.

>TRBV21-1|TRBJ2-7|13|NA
ASSKGQGASYEQY
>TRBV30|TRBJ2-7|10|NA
AWTQGSHEQY
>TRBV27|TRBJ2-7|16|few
ASSYSPQFVGGSYEQY
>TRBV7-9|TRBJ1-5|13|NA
SSSPGQGRHQPQH
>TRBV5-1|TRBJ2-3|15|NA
ASSLAVGPRGTDTQY
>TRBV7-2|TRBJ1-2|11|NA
ASSFIRVAGYT
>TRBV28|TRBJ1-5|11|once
ASSLRVNQPQH
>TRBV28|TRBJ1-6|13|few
ASSLPTGMVSPLH
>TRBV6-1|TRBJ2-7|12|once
ASRRRGASYEQY
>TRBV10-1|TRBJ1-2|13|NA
ASSEKALRSYGYT
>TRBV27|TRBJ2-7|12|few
ASSPLDSPYEQY
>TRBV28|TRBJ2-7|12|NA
ASTDPGHLYEQY
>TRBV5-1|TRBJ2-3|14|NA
ASSLVGGGRADTQY
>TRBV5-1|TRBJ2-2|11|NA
ASSLADTGELF